This TCR beta chain was sequenced in a study of blood T cell repertoires in COVID-19. Only one count was recorded for this clone. The method was immunoSEQ multiplex PCR; TCRdb's version includes in-frame clones alone and lacks a portion of them. The table has 400,000 to 450,000 clones, over 75% seen once. The ends lost 5 bases at V and 5 bases at J; junction bases unmatched: 10. Germline values: CDR1 LNHNV, CDR2 YYDKDF (reference sequence). The CDR3 contains 15 residues. The TCR comes from a man aged 30 to 39 who had recovered from COVID-19. The V call is TRBV15, the J call TRBJ2-3; 7 bases fit TRBD1. The sequenced sample was PBMCs or T cells enriched from blood (not recorded which). The CDR3 DNA is TGTGCCACCAGCCGAACAGGGGCGTCGATAGATACGCAGTATTTT. Amino acids: CATSRTGASIDTQYF.